Sequencing of this T cell receptor (beta chain) was carried out in a study of blood T cell repertoires in COVID-19. For the study at large: From the United States, Italy and Spain came samples of acute and convalescent COVID-19.

Some clones are missing from TCRdb's copy, which holds only in-frame ones; the method was immunoSEQ multiplex PCR. The sample has a few hundred thousand clones, 70% to 90% seen once. V was pared by 2 bases and J by 3 bases, with 15 bases between. The CDR3 runs to 16 residues. In germline, CDR1 is SGHRS, CDR2 YFSETQ. What was sequenced was PBMCs or T cells enriched from blood (not recorded which). V gene TRBV5-1 combines with J gene TRBJ2-1; the D gene is possibly TRBD2 (5 bases). The TCR sequence derives from a woman between 45 and 65 years old who had recovered from COVID-19. DNA of the CDR3: TGCGCCAGCAGCTTCTCCCTAGCCCGTCACTACAATGAGCAGTTCTTC. Amino acid sequence: CASSFSLARHYNEQFF.